Listed below are T cell receptor beta chains from one sample, sequenced in a study. TCRdb independently ran MiXCR on the RT-PCR reads; one entry per CDR3 protein. The sample includes around 700,000 distinct CDR3 sequences, 14% seen only once; the top ten take 3.6%. The sample taken for sequencing was memory CD4+ T cells from blood. Receptor source: a female donor in good health, serving as a healthy control. The CDR3 runs from the conserved cysteine through the conserved F or W. Each record gives: V gene, D gene, J gene, clone size, CDR3 protein, CDR3 DNA. The D gene is left open where the match is weak. The size entry is marked missing in some rows and otherwise reads once, few, many or a size class.

v_gene: TRBV25-1
d_gene: TRBD1
j_gene: TRBJ2-3
abundance: few
CDR3aa: CASSPRQTGGTQYF
CDR3nt: TGTGCCAGCAGTCCCCGGCAGACAGGGGGCACGCAGTATTTT

v_gene: TRBV10-3
d_gene: TRBD1
j_gene: TRBJ2-7
abundance: .
CDR3aa: CAIEQPGQGSYEQYF
CDR3nt: TGTGCCATCGAACAACCGGGACAGGGCTCATACGAGCAGTACTTC

v_gene: TRBV6-5
d_gene: .
j_gene: TRBJ2-7
abundance: .
CDR3aa: CASSERPLTGGTGNSYEQYF
CDR3nt: TGTGCCAGCAGCGAACGTCCGTTAACCGGAGGTACGGGAAACTCCTACGAGCAGTACTTC

v_gene: TRBV7-9
d_gene: .
j_gene: TRBJ1-1
abundance: .
CDR3aa: CASSGTNTEAFF
CDR3nt: TGTGCCAGCAGCGGGACTAACACTGAAGCTTTCTTT

v_gene: TRBV7-2
d_gene: TRBD2
j_gene: TRBJ2-5
abundance: few
CDR3aa: CASTLAGWETQYF
CDR3nt: TGTGCCAGCACCCTAGCGGGATGGGAGACCCAGTACTTC

v_gene: TRBV4-3
d_gene: .
j_gene: TRBJ2-7
abundance: many
CDR3aa: CASSQDSGVVEQYF
CDR3nt: TGCGCCAGCAGCCAAGATTCAGGGGTGGTCGAGCAGTACTTC

v_gene: TRBV9
d_gene: TRBD2
j_gene: TRBJ2-1
abundance: few
CDR3aa: CASATSGGSSYNEQFF
CDR3nt: TGTGCCAGCGCTACTAGCGGGGGGAGCTCCTACAATGAGCAGTTCTTC

v_gene: TRBV6-1
d_gene: .
j_gene: TRBJ2-5
abundance: few
CDR3aa: CASSEAQGGPIETQYF
CDR3nt: TGTGCCAGCAGTGAAGCTCAGGGGGGGCCGATAGAGACCCAGTACTTC

v_gene: TRBV7-2
d_gene: TRBD1
j_gene: TRBJ1-5
abundance: .
CDR3aa: CASTSGQGNQPQHF
CDR3nt: TGTGCCAGCACCTCGGGACAGGGGAATCAGCCCCAGCATTTT

v_gene: TRBV10-2
d_gene: TRBD1
j_gene: TRBJ2-5
abundance: many
CDR3aa: CASSEGTGGQETQYF
CDR3nt: TGCGCCAGCAGTGAGGGGACAGGGGGCCAAGAGACCCAGTACTTC

v_gene: TRBV7-3
d_gene: TRBD1
j_gene: TRBJ1-2
abundance: .
CDR3aa: CASSQNLRDSLGLVTF
CDR3nt: TGTGCCAGCAGTCAAAACCTACGGGACAGCCTCGGGCTTGTTACCTTC

v_gene: TRBV27
d_gene: TRBD1
j_gene: TRBJ1-5
abundance: .
CDR3aa: CASSLLGTDSNQPQHF
CDR3nt: TGTGCCAGCAGTTTACTCGGGACAGATAGCAATCAGCCCCAGCATTTT

v_gene: TRBV6-5
d_gene: TRBD1
j_gene: TRBJ1-2
abundance: many
CDR3aa: CASSYRQGYGYTF
CDR3nt: TGTGCCAGCAGTTATCGACAGGGATATGGCTACACCTTC

v_gene: TRBV20-1
d_gene: .
j_gene: TRBJ2-2
abundance: few
CDR3aa: CSARVAGLGTGELFF
CDR3nt: TGCAGTGCTAGGGTGGCAGGGCTGGGCACCGGGGAGCTGTTTTTT

v_gene: TRBV11-3
d_gene: TRBD2
j_gene: TRBJ2-1
abundance: .
CDR3aa: CASSFGRARYNEQFF
CDR3nt: TGTGCCAGCAGCTTCGGGAGGGCCAGGTACAATGAGCAGTTCTTC

v_gene: TRBV29-1
d_gene: TRBD1
j_gene: TRBJ2-5
abundance: many
CDR3aa: CSAEEGAVRETQYF
CDR3nt: TGCAGCGCAGAAGAGGGGGCGGTCCGGGAGACCCAGTACTTC

v_gene: TRBV11-2
d_gene: .
j_gene: TRBJ2-1
abundance: few
CDR3aa: CASSLVFGSTYNEQFF
CDR3nt: TGTGCCAGCAGCTTAGTATTTGGGAGTACCTACAATGAGCAGTTCTTC

v_gene: TRBV20-1
d_gene: .
j_gene: TRBJ2-1
abundance: .
CDR3aa: CSAGLRFQQFF
CDR3nt: TGCAGTGCTGGGCTTAGATTCCAGCAGTTCTTC

v_gene: TRBV5-6
d_gene: TRBD2
j_gene: TRBJ2-3
abundance: many
CDR3aa: CASSLGLAGGSATDTQYF
CDR3nt: TGTGCCAGCAGCCTTGGACTAGCGGGAGGTTCGGCCACAGATACGCAGTATTTT

v_gene: TRBV20-1
d_gene: TRBD2
j_gene: TRBJ2-7
abundance: many
CDR3aa: CSAQWEGRGQDEQYF
CDR3nt: TGCAGTGCCCAATGGGAGGGGAGGGGCCAGGACGAGCAGTACTTC

v_gene: TRBV6-8
d_gene: .
j_gene: TRBJ2-1
abundance: many
CDR3aa: CASSYSIGTTYWGEQFF
CDR3nt: TGTGCCAGCAGTTACTCCATCGGGACAACCTACTGGGGTGAGCAGTTCTTC

v_gene: TRBV20-1
d_gene: .
j_gene: TRBJ1-1
abundance: few
CDR3aa: CSARDQGTTEAFF
CDR3nt: TGCAGTGCTAGAGATCAAGGGACCACTGAAGCTTTCTTT

v_gene: TRBV3-1
d_gene: TRBD2
j_gene: TRBJ2-7
abundance: few
CDR3aa: CASSHLAGGYEQYF
CDR3nt: TGTGCCAGCAGTCATCTAGCGGGGGGATACGAGCAGTACTTC

v_gene: TRBV7-3
d_gene: TRBD1
j_gene: TRBJ2-7
abundance: few
CDR3aa: CASSPGGESYEQYF
CDR3nt: TGTGCCAGCAGCCCAGGGGGCGAATCCTACGAGCAGTACTTC

v_gene: TRBV9
d_gene: .
j_gene: TRBJ2-2
abundance: .
CDR3aa: CASSVDEGRELFF
CDR3nt: TGTGCCAGCAGCGTAGACGAGGGACGGGAGCTGTTTTTT

v_gene: TRBV3-1
d_gene: .
j_gene: TRBJ2-7
abundance: .
CDR3aa: CASSQAGAVGEQYF
CDR3nt: TGTGCCAGCAGCCAAGCAGGGGCGGTGGGCGAGCAGTACTTC

v_gene: TRBV7-2
d_gene: .
j_gene: TRBJ2-3
abundance: .
CDR3aa: CASTEPGGSTDTQYF
CDR3nt: TGTGCCAGCACCGAGCCCGGAGGAAGCACAGATACGCAGTATTTT

v_gene: TRBV20-1
d_gene: TRBD1
j_gene: TRBJ1-4
abundance: .
CDR3aa: CSARGTGNEKLFF
CDR3nt: TGCAGTGCTAGGGGGACAGGGAATGAAAAACTGTTTTTT

v_gene: TRBV20-1
d_gene: .
j_gene: TRBJ2-1
abundance: .
CDR3aa: CSARGVGARSGNEQFF
CDR3nt: TGCAGTGCTAGGGGCGTCGGCGCGAGGAGCGGTAATGAGCAGTTCTTC

v_gene: TRBV6-2/TRBV6-3
d_gene: .
j_gene: TRBJ1-1
abundance: .
CDR3aa: CASSVSWGNTEAFF
CDR3nt: TGTGCCAGCAGCGTTTCGTGGGGGAACACTGAAGCTTTCTTT

v_gene: TRBV7-8
d_gene: TRBD2
j_gene: TRBJ2-1
abundance: .
CDR3aa: CASSLAEASGVRSDEQFF
CDR3nt: TGTGCCAGCAGCTTAGCCGAGGCTAGCGGGGTGAGGTCGGATGAGCAGTTCTTC

v_gene: TRBV9
d_gene: .
j_gene: TRBJ1-1
abundance: .
CDR3aa: CASARDHMNTEAFF
CDR3nt: TGTGCCAGCGCCCGGGACCACATGAACACTGAAGCTTTCTTT

v_gene: TRBV2
d_gene: .
j_gene: TRBJ2-5
abundance: .
CDR3aa: CAGGYSETQYF
CDR3nt: TGTGCCGGGGGTTATTCAGAGACCCAGTACTTC

v_gene: TRBV28
d_gene: .
j_gene: TRBJ2-7
abundance: .
CDR3aa: CASSSSGAGEQYF
CDR3nt: TGTGCCAGCAGCTCCTCAGGGGCGGGCGAGCAGTACTTC

v_gene: TRBV4-3
d_gene: .
j_gene: TRBJ1-2
abundance: .
CDR3aa: CASSQATAAGYGYTF
CDR3nt: TGCGCCAGCAGCCAAGCAACGGCCGCGGGCTATGGCTACACCTTC

v_gene: TRBV5-1
d_gene: TRBD1
j_gene: TRBJ1-1
abundance: .
CDR3aa: CASGPPGTGGRNTEAFF
CDR3nt: TGCGCCAGTGGCCCTCCGGGGACAGGGGGCAGGAACACTGAAGCTTTCTTT

v_gene: TRBV29-1
d_gene: .
j_gene: TRBJ2-5
abundance: many
CDR3aa: CSAGGAGGEETQYF
CDR3nt: TGCAGCGCCGGAGGGGCAGGGGGAGAGGAGACCCAGTACTTC

v_gene: TRBV29-1
d_gene: .
j_gene: TRBJ1-4
abundance: many
CDR3aa: CSVARDANEKLFF
CDR3nt: TGCAGCGTTGCCCGGGACGCGAATGAAAAACTGTTTTTT

v_gene: TRBV6-2/TRBV6-3
d_gene: TRBD2
j_gene: TRBJ2-3
abundance: .
CDR3aa: CASSYGGSGDTQYF
CDR3nt: TGTGCCAGCAGTTACGGCGGGAGCGGAGATACGCAGTATTTT

v_gene: TRBV7-7
d_gene: .
j_gene: TRBJ2-5
abundance: many
CDR3aa: CASSLALRGPQETQYF
CDR3nt: TGTGCCAGCAGCTTAGCTTTGCGGGGGCCCCAGGAGACCCAGTACTTC

v_gene: TRBV7-9
d_gene: TRBD2
j_gene: TRBJ2-3
abundance: few
CDR3aa: CASSHSGAGGPLYTDTQYF
CDR3nt: TGTGCCAGCAGCCATTCGGGAGCGGGAGGACCCCTTTACACAGATACGCAGTATTTT

v_gene: TRBV4-2
d_gene: .
j_gene: TRBJ2-1
abundance: .
CDR3aa: CASSQTHTGRSSYNEQFF
CDR3nt: TGTGCCAGCAGCCAAACCCATACCGGGAGATCTTCCTACAATGAGCAGTTCTTC

v_gene: TRBV5-1
d_gene: .
j_gene: TRBJ1-2
abundance: .
CDR3aa: CASRGILDYGYTF
CDR3nt: TGCGCCAGCAGAGGGATTCTGGACTATGGCTACACCTTC